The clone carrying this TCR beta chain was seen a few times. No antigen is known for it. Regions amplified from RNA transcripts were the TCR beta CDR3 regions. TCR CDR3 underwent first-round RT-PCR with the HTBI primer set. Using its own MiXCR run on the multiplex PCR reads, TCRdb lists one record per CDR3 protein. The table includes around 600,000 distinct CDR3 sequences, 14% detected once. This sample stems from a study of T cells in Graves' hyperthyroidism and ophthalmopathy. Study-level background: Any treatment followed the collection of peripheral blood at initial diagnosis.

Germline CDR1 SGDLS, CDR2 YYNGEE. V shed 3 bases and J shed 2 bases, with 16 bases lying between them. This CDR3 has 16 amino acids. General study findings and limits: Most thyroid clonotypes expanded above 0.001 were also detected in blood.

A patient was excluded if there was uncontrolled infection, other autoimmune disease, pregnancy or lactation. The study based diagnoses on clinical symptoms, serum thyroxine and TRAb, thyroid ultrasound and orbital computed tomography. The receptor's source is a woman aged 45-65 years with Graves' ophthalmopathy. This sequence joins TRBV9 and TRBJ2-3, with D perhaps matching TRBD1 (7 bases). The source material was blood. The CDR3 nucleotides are TGTGCCAGCAGCGCGTTCGGGGGACAGAACACAGATACGCAGTATTTT. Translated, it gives CASSAFGGQNTDTQYF.